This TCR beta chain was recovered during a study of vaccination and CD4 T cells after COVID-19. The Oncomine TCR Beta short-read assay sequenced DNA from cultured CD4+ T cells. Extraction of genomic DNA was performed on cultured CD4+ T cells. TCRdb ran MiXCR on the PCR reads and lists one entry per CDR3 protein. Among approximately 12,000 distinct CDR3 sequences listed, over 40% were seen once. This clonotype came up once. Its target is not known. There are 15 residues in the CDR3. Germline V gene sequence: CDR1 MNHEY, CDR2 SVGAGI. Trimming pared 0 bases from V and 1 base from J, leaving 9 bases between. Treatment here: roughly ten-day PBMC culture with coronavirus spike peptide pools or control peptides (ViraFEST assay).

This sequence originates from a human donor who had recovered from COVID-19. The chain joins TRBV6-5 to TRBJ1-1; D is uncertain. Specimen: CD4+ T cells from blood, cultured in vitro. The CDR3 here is CASSYSGLANTEAFF. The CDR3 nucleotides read TGTGCCAGCAGTTACTCCGGACTGGCGAACACTGAAGCTTTCTTT.